This TCR beta chain was documented in a study of CD8+ T cells in alopecia areata. Treatment noted: oral pan-JAK inhibitor, 5-10 mg twice daily. This clone was seen only once. Extracted from the samples, RNA was reverse transcribed into cDNA to serve as the sequencing template. Sequencing was performed with immunoSEQ multiplex PCR; in TCRdb, only in-frame clones are kept and a portion is missing. The repertoire has 150,000 to 200,000 clones, under 80% of them found once; the top ten carry under 1.5%. This sequence originates from a human donor with alopecia areata. Here the sequenced sample was CD4+ T cells sorted from blood, taken at week 49, from a patient treated with tofacitinib.

CDR3 nucleotides: TGTGCCAGCTCGCCTTATGGGGCCAACGTCCTGACTTTC. It is translated as CASSPYGANVLTF. The chain joins TRBV18 to TRBJ2-6, with D uncertain. V was pared by 6 bases and J by 3 bases, with 6 bases between. Per germline, CDR1 KGHSH and CDR2 LQKENI. The CDR3 consists of 13 residues.